This entry lists 20 T cell receptor beta chains sequenced from one sample in a study of cytomegalovirus exposure and HLA in healthy donors. The repertoire was sequenced with immunoSEQ multiplex PCR; TCRdb's copy has only in-frame clones and lacks some. The sample carries about 340,000 clones, roughly 90% recorded once. The sample consisted of PBMCs. Receptors were obtained from a woman aged 18-29 years in good health and CMV-seronegative.

This chain links TRBV25-1 with TRBJ2-1, with D possibly matching TRBD2 (6 bases). This CDR3 is 17 amino acids long. Germline lookup yields CDR1 MGHDK and CDR2 SYGVNS. V dropped 3 bases and J dropped 0 bases, with 15 bases sitting between them. CDR3 loop: CASSDLASQSSYNEQFF. The CDR3 coding sequence is TGTGCCAGCAGTGACCTAGCGTCCCAGAGCTCCTACAATGAGCAGTTCTTC.

V and J are TRBV6-5 and TRBJ2-5; D unresolved. The CDR3 totals 15 residues. V was cut by 2 bases and J by 5 bases, with 15 bases left in between. Per the germline V gene, CDR1 is MNHEY and CDR2 is SVGAGI. This CDR3 reads CASSYQISPEETQYF. The CDR3 DNA sequence: TGTGCCAGCAGTTACCAGATTTCTCCGGAGGAGACCCAGTACTTC.

The chain carries TRBV7-3 and TRBJ2-2; 7 positions agree with TRBD2. The junction had 15 bases not matched to a gene; V was cut back by 5 bases and J by 3 bases. Looked up from germline, CDR1 is SGHTA and CDR2 is FQGTGA. The CDR3 runs to 18 residues. The CDR3 DNA sequence: TGTGCCAGCAGCCCCAGTGGGGAGGGCCCGCGATACACCGGGGAGCTGTTTTTT. This gives the protein CASSPSGEGPRYTGELFF.

This clone appeared a few times. The chain employs TRBV10-3 and TRBJ1-2, with D possibly TRBD1 on 6 matching bases. The germline V and J ends were trimmed by 11 bases and 1 base, with 14 bases remaining between them. This CDR3 has 13 residues. Germline lookup yields CDR1 ENHRY and CDR2 SYGVKD. CDR3 bases: TGTGCCGTGTGCCCGGGACATAACTATGGCTACACCTTC. It encodes CAVCPGHNYGYTF.

V usage is TRBV7-2 and J usage is TRBJ2-3; 8 bases align to TRBD2. This CDR3 comprises 18 residues. Germline CDR1 SGHTA, CDR2 FQGNSA. J gave up 1 base and V 0 bases, and 9 bases lay outside the gene matches. For the CDR3, the DNA is TGTGCCAGCAGCTTAGCTTGGAGCGGGAGTGTGGGCACAGATACGCAGTATTTT. The encoded protein is CASSLAWSGSVGTDTQYF.

This clone was seen a few times. The J gene is TRBJ2-1, the V gene TRBV7-7; D possibly corresponds to TRBD2 (5 bases). Trimming shortened V by 1 base and J by 8 bases, and 9 bases separated the two germline ends. The germline CDR1 and CDR2 sequences are SSHAT and FNYEAQ (reference sequence). CDR3 length: 13 amino acids. DNA for the CDR3: TGTGCCAGCAGCTTAGACAGCGGCGATGAGCAGTTCTTC. Its translation: CASSLDSGDEQFF.

The rearrangement links TRBV7-9 to TRBJ2-1; tentative D call: TRBD2 (6 bases). CDR3 length: 14 amino acids. CDR1 is SEHNR and CDR2 is FQNEAQ in the germline V gene (reference sequence). The V end lost 4 bases, the J end lost 7 bases, and 14 bases lay between the germline ends. Here the CDR3 DNA reads TGTGCCAGCAGCTCCTATGAGGCGGGAAATGAGCAGTTCTTC. Protein sequence: CASSSYEAGNEQFF.

The chain joins TRBV11-2 to TRBJ2-1; TRBD2 aligns across 7 bases. J gave up 0 bases and V 5 bases, and 7 bases lay outside the gene matches. This CDR3 region has 16 residues. Germline loops: CDR1 SGHAT, CDR2 FQNNGV. CDR3 nucleotides: TGTGCCAGCAGCACAATAGCGGGCAGCTCCTACAATGAGCAGTTCTTC. Translated: CASSTIAGSSYNEQFF.

V and J are TRBV5-1 and TRBJ2-5; D possibly corresponds to TRBD2 (5 bases). V lost 4 bases and J lost 6, with 13 bases in between. Germline V lookup: CDR1 SGHRS, CDR2 YFSETQ. This CDR3 spans 13 amino acids. The CDR3 protein is CASSTDGVKTQYF. CDR3 DNA: TGCGCCAGCAGCACGGACGGGGTAAAGACCCAGTACTTC.

CDR3 protein: CASSILGQTYEQYF. The DNA for the CDR3 is TGTGCCAGTAGTATCCTCGGACAGACCTACGAGCAGTACTTC. The genes are TRBV19 and TRBJ2-7, with D perhaps TRBD1 (6 bases). The CDR3 loop spans 14 amino acids. Germline V gives CDR1 LNHDA, CDR2 SQIVND (reference sequence). Between the trimmed V and J ends, which lost 3 bases and 2 bases, there was a span of 11 bases.

The chain recombines TRBV19 with TRBJ1-5; weak D call: TRBD1 (6 bases). The V and J ends lost 8 bases and 3 bases respectively, with 11 bases between them. CDR1 and CDR2 (germline): LNHDA, SQIVND (reference sequence). The CDR3 contains 13 residues. DNA of the CDR3: TGTGCCAGTGGGGGCAGGGCCAATCAGCCCCAGCATTTT. Protein: CASGGRANQPQHF.

The chain joins TRBV12-5 to TRBJ2-7; 12 bases agree with TRBD2. CDR1 is LGHNT, CDR2 FRNRAP, per germline. This CDR3 is 14 amino acids long. With 4 bases clipped from V and 4 bases from J, the junction kept 2 bases outside the gene matches. The CDR3 DNA follows: TGTGCTAGTGGTTGGGGACTAGCGGGTTACGAGCAGTACTTC. This sequence encodes CASGWGLAGYEQYF.

The chain combines TRBV4-2 with TRBJ2-3; possible D gene TRBD2, 6 bases. Germline V gene lookup returns CDR1 LGHNA and CDR2 YNFKEQ. This CDR3 contains 15 residues. With 3 bases removed from V and 2 bases from J, the gap between germline ends came to 12 bases. In nucleotides, the CDR3 is TGTGCCAGCAGCCAGGTGGGCGGGAACACAGATACGCAGTATTTT. It encodes CASSQVGGNTDTQYF.

In DNA, the CDR3 is TGTGCCAGCAGCTACCCCTCCAGGGCCGAGCAGTACTTC. Translated: CASSYPSRAEQYF. The gene calls are TRBV11-1 and TRBJ2-7; tentative D call: TRBD1 (5 bases). V gave up 4 bases and J gave up 6 bases, with 13 bases separating them. Per germline, CDR1 SGHAT and CDR2 FQDESV (reference sequence). CDR3 size: 13 residues.

J is TRBJ2-2 and V is TRBV5-1; D may be TRBD2 (5 bases). Germline CDR1 and CDR2: SGHRS and YFSETQ. V lost 4 bases and J 5 bases, leaving 9 bases between the germline ends. This CDR3 comprises 13 residues. The DNA of the CDR3 is TGCGCCAGCAGCCTGCGGGTTACCGGGGAGCTGTTTTTT. This gives the protein CASSLRVTGELFF.

J is TRBJ2-1 and V is TRBV6-5; TRBD1 agrees at 7 bases. The CDR3 totals 15 residues. V trimming: 6 bases; J trimming: 2 bases; junction bases outside the gene matches: 7. Germline loops: CDR1 MNHEY, CDR2 SVGAGI. CDR3 sequence (DNA): TGTGCCAGCAGCCTTCTACAGGGGACCTACAATGAGCAGTTCTTC. Residues: CASSLLQGTYNEQFF.

The V call is TRBV9, the J call TRBJ2-5; D is possibly TRBD2 (6 bases). The CDR3 length is 16 residues. The V gene's germline CDR1 is SGDLS and CDR2 YYNGEE. The V end lost 4 bases, the J end lost 5 bases, and 21 bases lay between the germline ends. CDR3 amino acids: CASSLRPTGAGETQYF. As DNA, the CDR3 is TGTGCCAGCAGCCTAAGACCGACGGGAGCAGGGGAGACCCAGTACTTC.

The CDR3 DNA follows: TGTGCCAGCAGCATGAGGGTCTACACCGGGGAGCTGTTTTTT. It encodes CASSMRVYTGELFF. The rearrangement links TRBV9 to TRBJ2-2; a possible D gene is TRBD2 (5 bases). The V end lost 4 bases, the J end lost 3 bases, and 10 bases lay between the germline ends. The germline gives CDR1 SGDLS, CDR2 YYNGEE. The CDR3 contains 14 residues.

The V and J genes are TRBV13 and TRBJ2-1; TRBD2 agrees at 8 bases. V shed 0 bases and J 7 bases; nucleotides not matched to a gene: 5. Germline CDR1 PRHDT, CDR2 FYEKMQ (reference sequence). The CDR3 totals 15 residues. The DNA of the CDR3 is TGTGCCAGCAGCTTAGGTGGGACTAGGATGAATGAGCAGTTCTTC. Translation gives CASSLGGTRMNEQFF.

V is TRBV27 and J is TRBJ2-7, with no clear D. Germline assignment: CDR1 MNHEY and CDR2 SMNVEV (reference sequence). Trimming shortened V by 2 bases and J by 6 bases, and 17 bases separated the two germline ends. There are 15 residues in the CDR3. The CDR3 here is CASSLVQKIVSEQYF. Written as DNA, the CDR3 is TGTGCCAGCAGTTTAGTCCAGAAGATCGTCTCCGAGCAGTACTTC.